One sample yielded the 12 T cell receptor beta chains listed below, sequenced in a study of T-cell reconstitution after alpha-beta-depleted transplantation in children. As it was prepared, the TCRbeta library received unique molecular identifiers. Each CDR3 protein is one row after TCRdb ran MiXCR on the PCR reads. The sample consists of 330,000 or so distinct CDR3 sequences, about 9.4% of them appearing once. The starting material was PBMCs, obtained before TCRalphabeta/CD19-depleted stem cell transplant. The receptors here all came from a boy under two years old with acute myeloid leukemia, due to receive a stem cell transplant.

This clonotype occurred many times. The chain uses TRBV15 and TRBJ2-7; no clear D gene. Trimming took off 5 bases at V and 1 base at J, with 15 bases between the two ends. The CDR3 runs 15 residues. Germline V CDR1 and CDR2: LNHNV, YYDKDF (reference sequence). CDR3 residues: CATSLQSGPSYEQYF. In DNA, the CDR3 is TGTGCCACCAGCTTACAATCCGGCCCTTCCTACGAGCAGTACTTC.

The chain couples TRBV12-3 or TRBV12-4 to TRBJ2-2; 8 positions match TRBD2. Trimming took 6 bases from V and 5 from J; bases not matched to a gene: 8. This CDR3 region has 15 residues. The CDR3 DNA follows: TGTGCCAGCAGGTCGCGGGGGGCCCGTACCGGGGAGCTGTTTTTT. Translating gives CASRSRGARTGELFF.

This clonotype showed up many times. The rearrangement joins TRBV28 to TRBJ2-5; 8 nucleotides agree with TRBD1. The CDR3 consists of 15 residues. V trimming: 3 bases; J trimming: 5 bases; junction bases outside the gene matches: 8. Germline assignment: CDR1 MDHEN and CDR2 SYDVKM. Here the CDR3 reads CASSFRTGRGETQYF. CDR3 sequence (DNA): TGTGCCAGCAGTTTCCGGACAGGGCGGGGTGAGACCCAGTACTTC.

The V gene is TRBV7-2, the J gene TRBJ2-5, with 11 bases fitting TRBD2. V lost 3 bases, J lost 3 bases, and 6 bases stayed unmatched. This CDR3 spans 16 amino acids. CDR1 and CDR2 (germline): SGHTA, FQGNSA. This CDR3 is CASSFRLAGLKETQYF. CDR3 DNA: TGTGCCAGCAGCTTCAGACTAGCGGGGTTAAAAGAGACCCAGTACTTC.

In its sample, this clonotype was seen a few times. The chain combines TRBV7-3 with TRBJ1-6; perhaps TRBD1 as D (5 bases). The CDR3 sequence is 14 residues long. Germline CDR1 and CDR2: SGHTA and FQGTGA. V lost 2 bases to trimming and J lost 6 bases, with 8 bases between them. CDR3 nucleotides: TGTGCCAGCAGCTTAGGGGGTGGTAATTCACCCCTCCACTTT. This translates into CASSLGGGNSPLHF.

There are many counts of this clonotype. Written as DNA, the CDR3 is TGTGCCAGCAGTTGGGACAGCTATTTGAACACTGAAGCTTTCTTT. This gives the protein CASSWDSYLNTEAFF. This chain uses TRBV6-5 with TRBJ1-1; 7 nucleotides agree with TRBD1. The V segment lost 4 bases and the J segment 0 bases; nucleotides outside the gene matches: 5. CDR3 size: 15 residues. Germline V gene sequence: CDR1 MNHEY, CDR2 SVGAGI.

This clonotype was found many times. The chain couples TRBV7-8 to TRBJ2-5; 15 bases are a match to TRBD2. The CDR3 contains 17 residues. V lost 5 bases to trimming and J lost 1 base; unmatched junction nucleotides: 5. CDR1 and CDR2 from the germline V gene are SGHVS and FQNEAQ. This chain's CDR3 is CASSPRTSGGAQETQYF. In nucleotides, the CDR3 is TGTGCCAGCAGCCCTCGGACTAGCGGGGGGGCCCAAGAGACCCAGTACTTC.

This clonotype was seen repeatedly, ten times or more. The chain couples TRBV10-3 to TRBJ2-3; D gene ambiguous. V shed 8 bases and J shed 0 bases, with 6 bases lying between them. The CDR3 spans 12 residues. CDR1 and CDR2 from the germline V gene are ENHRY and SYGVKD. CDR3 in DNA: TGTGCCATCGGGTCTAGCACAGATACGCAGTATTTT. It is translated as CAIGSSTDTQYF.

This clonotype was counted at least ten times. This rearrangement joins TRBV14 to TRBJ2-1; D is unresolved. The CDR3 is 14 amino acids. The germline V gene encodes CDR1 SGHDN and CDR2 FVKESK. V was trimmed by 8 bases and J by 0 bases, leaving 11 bases between them. The CDR3 reads CASGLSSSYNEQFF. The CDR3 bases are TGTGCCAGCGGTTTATCGAGCTCCTACAATGAGCAGTTCTTC.

In its sample, this clonotype was seen many times. The chain has TRBV10-3 and TRBJ2-2; TRBD1 aligns across 9 bases. This CDR3 is built from 16 residues. CDR1 and CDR2 (germline): ENHRY, SYGVKD. With 8 bases clipped from V and 6 bases from J, the junction kept 13 bases outside the gene matches. This chain's CDR3 is CAIGTSGDRDAGELFF. For the CDR3, the DNA is TGTGCCATCGGTACCAGTGGGGACAGGGATGCCGGGGAGCTGTTTTTT.

Turning to this clonotype: A much bigger clone sits one base away, suggesting this may be a read error. CDR3 loop: CASSLWQHNEQIF. In DNA, the CDR3 is TGCGCCAGCAGCTTGTGGCAGCACAATGAGCAGATCTTC. The chain links TRBV5-1 to TRBJ2-1; D remains unclear. This CDR3 contains 13 residues. The germline gives CDR1 SGHRS, CDR2 YFSETQ.

This clonotype was recorded many times. The chain carries TRBV7-3 and TRBJ2-3; 10 bases align to TRBD2. V gave up 5 bases and J gave up 6 bases; unmatched junction bases: 8. CDR3 size: 15 residues. Germline V gives CDR1 SGHTA, CDR2 FQGTGA. CDR3 residues: CASSRAAGGTDTQYF. CDR3 sequence (DNA): TGTGCCAGCAGCCGGGCAGCGGGAGGGACGGATACGCAGTATTTT.